The 25 T cell receptor beta chains in this list originate from one sample, sequenced in a study of cytomegalovirus exposure and HLA in healthy donors. 13 Jbeta primers and 60 Vbeta primers were used for the PCR. TCRdb keeps only in-frame clones here, not all; method: immunoSEQ multiplex PCR. The data hold 100,000 to 150,000 clones, with over 15% observed a single time. The sequenced material came from PBMCs. The receptor set was obtained from a young woman in good health and CMV-seronegative.

This clone came up a few times. The chain carries TRBV10-3 and TRBJ2-7; the D is unclear. This CDR3 comprises 13 residues. Germline lookup yields CDR1 ENHRY and CDR2 SYGVKD. V was clipped by 2 bases and J by 1 base, with 6 bases between them. DNA for the CDR3: TGTGCCATCAGTGAGGGCAGGTCCTACGAGCAGTACTTC. Translating gives CAISEGRSYEQYF.

CDR3 residues: CASSPGQGAYEQYF. CDR3 nucleotide sequence: TGTGCCAGCAGCCCCGGACAGGGGGCCTACGAGCAGTACTTC. The chain employs TRBV7-8 and TRBJ2-7, with 10 positions matching TRBD1. Germline values: CDR1 SGHVS, CDR2 FQNEAQ. The CDR3 is made up of 14 amino acids. V gave up 5 bases and J gave up 2 bases; unmatched junction bases: 3. The complete variable domain, with remaining parts taken from reference TRBV7-8 and TRBJ2-7, reads GAGVSQSPRYKVAKRGQDVALRCDPISGHVSLFWYQQALGQGPEFLTYFQNEAQLDKSGLPSDRFFAERPEGSVSTLKIQRTQQEDSAVYLCASSPGQGAYEQYFGPGTRLTVT.

There are a few counts of this clone. This chain uses TRBV7-2 with TRBJ2-7; D call uncertain. The CDR3 is 13 amino acids. V lost 6 bases, J lost 2 bases, and 11 bases lay in between. The germline gives CDR1 SGHTA, CDR2 FQGNSA. The CDR3 is CASSIDKAYEQYF. The CDR3 region has the DNA TGTGCCAGCAGTATCGACAAGGCCTACGAGCAGTACTTC.

This clone was seen only a few times. This chain links TRBV4-3 with TRBJ1-5; D call uncertain. Germline V gives CDR1 LGHNA, CDR2 YSLEER. Deletions cut 0 bases from V and 6 bases from J, with 12 bases between. This CDR3 is built from 15 residues. Here the CDR3 reads CASSQDLTRRQPQHF. The CDR3 region has the DNA TGCGCCAGCAGCCAAGATTTAACTCGCCGTCAGCCCCAGCATTTT.

The table lists this clone with a few counts. This sequence joins TRBV13 and TRBJ2-7, with TRBD1 identical over 11 bases. The V gene's germline CDR1 is PRHDT and CDR2 FYEKMQ (reference sequence). CDR3 size: 14 residues. With V trimmed by 4 bases and J by 5 bases, 4 bases remained unmatched. CDR3 coding DNA: TGTGCCAGCAGCTGGGGACAGGGGGGAAACGAGCAGTACTTC. Translation gives CASSWGQGGNEQYF.

This clone has more than one count but fewer than ten. The chain is built from TRBV5-4 and TRBJ2-2, with 9 bases fitting TRBD2. Germline V gene data show CDR1 as SGHNT and CDR2 as YYREEE (reference sequence). CDR3 length: 14 residues. The V and J ends lost 7 bases and 6 bases, in that order; junction bases with no gene match: 7. The CDR3 DNA reads as TGTGCCAGCCAAAGCGGGGGGAGCTCCGGGGAGCTGTTTTTT. Amino acid sequence: CASQSGGSSGELFF.

There are a few counts of this clone. The rearrangement links TRBV21-1 to TRBJ2-3; the DNA was not compared with TRBD2, the D call given in the table. TRBV21-1 constitutes a pseudogene. The CDR3 covers 14 residues. The CDR3 loop reads CASSKGLDGDTQYF. In nucleotides, the CDR3 is TGTGCCAGCAGCAAAGGACTAGACGGCGATACGCAGTATTTT.

This clone was counted between two and nine times. The chain has TRBV27 and TRBJ1-2; D might be TRBD1 (5 bases). Germline-derived CDR1 and CDR2 are MNHEY and SMNVEV (reference sequence). The germline V and J ends were trimmed by 5 bases and 2 bases, with 12 bases remaining between them. CDR3 size: 14 residues. CDR3 loop: CASSPFRQNYGYTF. CDR3 bases: TGTGCCAGCAGTCCGTTCCGACAGAACTATGGCTACACCTTC.

In its sample, this clone was seen many times. In DNA, the CDR3 is TGTGCCAGCAGTTTAGGTCAGGGGGCGACCCACGAGCAGTACTTC. Protein sequence: CASSLGQGATHEQYF. This rearrangement joins TRBV28 to TRBJ2-7, with 8 bases fitting TRBD1. CDR3 length: 15 amino acids. The ends lost 2 bases at V and 5 bases at J; junction bases unmatched: 8. The germline V gene has CDR1 MDHEN and CDR2 SYDVKM.

This chain uses TRBV5-6 with TRBJ2-3, with 7 bases identical to TRBD1. Germline trimming cut 3 bases from V and 8 bases from J; bases unmatched to any gene: 3. Per germline, CDR1 SGHDT and CDR2 YYEEEE. The CDR3 extends over 12 amino acids. CDR3 bases: TGTGCCAGCAGCTCTGGACAGGCTACGCAGTATTTT. This encodes CASSSGQATQYF. Full variable domain (outside the CDR3, taken from reference TRBV5-6 and TRBJ2-3): DAGVTQSPTHLIKTRGQQVTLRCSPKSGHDTVSWYQQALGQGPQFIFQYYEEEERQRGNFPDRFSGHQFPNYSSELNVNALLLGDSALYLCASSSGQATQYFGPGTRLTVL.

V is TRBV29-1 and J is TRBJ1-1; the match to TRBD1 covers 7 bases. The V segment lost 7 bases and the J segment 6 bases; nucleotides outside the gene matches: 8. Germline assignment: CDR1 SQVTM and CDR2 ANQGSEA. This CDR3 comprises 12 residues. CDR3 nucleotides: TGCAGCGCCCTCGGAGGGACAGCTGAAGCTTTCTTT. It codes for CSALGGTAEAFF.

On this clone itself: Its ends do not fully match the called genes, so a read error is possible. The chain recombines TRBV6-6 with TRBJ1-2; D call uncertain. CDR1 MNHNY and CDR2 SVGAGI come from the germline V gene (reference sequence). The CDR3 is made up of 14 amino acids. This chain's CDR3 is CASSGLSGNYGCTF. CDR3 in DNA: TGTGCCAGCAGTGGACTCTCTGGGAACTATGGCTGCACCTTC.

This clone has a handful of counts. The chain is built from TRBV29-1 and TRBJ1-1; D is uncertain. The CDR3 is 10 amino acids. CDR1 is SQVTM and CDR2 is ANQGSEA in the germline V gene. Trimming removed 4 bases at V and 4 bases at J, with 4 bases between. This chain's CDR3 is CSVVGTEAFF. The CDR3 DNA reads TGCAGCGTTGTCGGCACTGAAGCTTTCTTT. The entire variable domain, with the rest obtained from reference TRBV29-1 and TRBJ1-1, is as follows: SAVISQKPSRDICQRGTSLTIQCQVDSQVTMMFWYRQQPGQSLTLIATANQGSEATYESGFVIDKFPISRPNLTFSTLTVSNMSPEDSSIYLCSVVGTEAFFGQGTRLTVV.

This clone was seen only a few times. The chain employs TRBV7-2 and TRBJ1-5; 11 nucleotides align to TRBD1. CDR1 is SGHTA, CDR2 FQGNSA, per germline. This CDR3 has 15 residues. After removal of 1 base from V and 4 bases from J, the junction contained 0 bases not matched to a gene. The CDR3 DNA reads TGTGCCAGCAGCTTAGGGGACAGGGGGAATCAGCCCCAGCATTTT. Its protein is CASSLGDRGNQPQHF.

The CDR3 protein is CAWDPGQGGSGNTIYF. Written as DNA, the CDR3 is TGTGCCTGGGACCCCGGGCAGGGAGGCTCTGGAAACACCATATATTTT. This rearrangement joins TRBV30 to TRBJ1-3, with D perhaps TRBD1 (5 bases). V was pared by 5 bases and J by 0 bases, with 17 bases between. The germline CDR1 and CDR2 sequences are GTSNPN and SVGIG (reference sequence). The CDR3 runs to 16 residues. The variable domain in full, completed from reference TRBV30 and TRBJ1-3, reads SQTIHQWPATLVQPVGSPLSLECTVEGTSNPNLYWYRQAAGRGLQLLFYSVGIGQISSEVPQNLSASRPQDRQFILSSKKLLLSDSGFYLCAWDPGQGGSGNTIYFGEGSWLTVV.

This clone was observed a few times. The CDR3 nucleotides are TGTGCCAGCAGTTCCAGGGGTGGGGGTGAAGCTTTCTTT. It specifies CASSSRGGGEAFF. The genes are TRBV6-5 and TRBJ1-1, with a weak D call TRBD1 (6 bases). V lost 4 bases to trimming and J lost 7 bases, with 13 bases between them. The germline gives CDR1 MNHEY, CDR2 SVGAGI. CDR3 length equals 13 residues.

V gene TRBV30 combines with J gene TRBJ1-5; D possibly corresponds to TRBD1 (5 bases). The CDR3 length is 13 residues. Germline V lookup: CDR1 GTSNPN, CDR2 SVGIG (reference sequence). The V end lost 0 bases, the J end lost 7 bases, and 10 bases lay between the germline ends. The CDR3 is CAWSVGVDQPQHF. The DNA for the CDR3 is TGTGCCTGGAGTGTAGGGGTGGACCAGCCCCAGCATTTT.

This chain links TRBV19 with TRBJ1-1, with TRBD1 identical over 9 bases. V was pared by 5 bases and J by 1 base, with 5 bases of the junction left unmatched. Per the germline V gene, CDR1 is LNHDA and CDR2 is SQIVND (reference sequence). The CDR3 consists of 15 residues. The CDR3 region is CASSQPGQGNTEAFF. The CDR3, as DNA: TGTGCCAGTAGTCAACCGGGACAGGGGAACACTGAAGCTTTCTTT.

The chain couples TRBV7-2 to TRBJ2-3; the match to TRBD2 covers 16 bases. CDR1 SGHTA and CDR2 FQGNSA come from the germline V gene. J gave up 3 bases and V 5 bases, and 8 bases lay outside the gene matches. The CDR3 spans 18 residues. CDR3 region: CASSKGLAGGGGTDTQYF. In DNA form, the CDR3 reads TGTGCCAGCAGCAAGGGACTAGCGGGAGGGGGTGGAACAGATACGCAGTATTTT.

This chain joins TRBV6-5 and TRBJ1-5; D may be TRBD1 (6 bases). V shed 1 base and J shed 5 bases, with 9 bases lying between them. Germline V CDR1 and CDR2: MNHEY, SVGAGI. The CDR3 totals 14 residues. CDR3 amino acids: CASSYLAGDQPQHF. The CDR3 DNA sequence: TGTGCCAGCAGTTACTTGGCAGGGGATCAGCCCCAGCATTTT.

The chain employs TRBV10-3 and TRBJ2-7; 9 nucleotides match TRBD1. The CDR3 totals 16 residues. Germline-derived CDR1 and CDR2 are ENHRY and SYGVKD. Losses at the gene ends were 3 bases for V and 4 bases for J; bases not matched to a gene: 10. CDR3 sequence (DNA): TGTGCCATCAGTGAATACCCCGGACAGGGGAGGTACGAGCAGTACTTC. As protein: CAISEYPGQGRYEQYF.

This clone was counted between two and nine times. This chain joins TRBV28 and TRBJ2-7; D not certain. V shed 6 bases and J shed 6 bases, with 15 bases lying between them. Germline CDR1 is MDHEN and CDR2 is SYDVKM. This CDR3 region has 13 residues. DNA of the CDR3: TGTGCCAGCAGGACACCGAACCTATTCGAGCAGTACTTC. This translates into CASRTPNLFEQYF. Drawing the rest from reference TRBV28 and TRBJ2-7, the complete variable domain is DVKVTQSSRYLVKRTGEKVFLECVQDMDHENMFWYRQDPGLGLRLIYFSYDVKMKEKGDIPEGYSVSREKKERFSLILESASTNQTSMYLCASRTPNLFEQYFGPGTRLTVT.

In its sample, this clone was seen a few times. The rearrangement links TRBV28 to TRBJ1-3; TRBD1 might be the D (5 bases). This CDR3 contains 19 residues. Germline V gene lookup returns CDR1 MDHEN and CDR2 SYDVKM. With 7 bases removed from V and 4 bases from J, the gap between germline ends came to 29 bases. The CDR3 DNA is TGTGCCAGCACCCCCCCTCCGGCGGGGGTTGGAGTGTCAGGAAACACCATATATTTT. Protein sequence: CASTPPPAGVGVSGNTIYF.

The chain couples TRBV18 to TRBJ1-1; 9 bases line up with TRBD1. J was trimmed by 0 bases and V by 1 base; bases with no gene match: 3. Germline CDR1 reads KGHSH; CDR2 reads LQKENI. This CDR3 spans 16 amino acids. The CDR3 is CASSPRDRVLNTEAFF. The CDR3, as DNA: TGTGCCAGCTCACCACGGGACAGGGTCCTGAACACTGAAGCTTTCTTT.

V and J are TRBV19 and TRBJ2-2; D unresolved. Germline-derived CDR1 and CDR2 are LNHDA and SQIVND (reference sequence). Trimming removed 7 bases at V and 0 bases at J, with 3 bases between. CDR3 size: 12 residues. The CDR3 nucleotides read TGTGCCAGTACTGCGAACACCGGGGAGCTGTTTTTT. Encoded protein: CASTANTGELFF.